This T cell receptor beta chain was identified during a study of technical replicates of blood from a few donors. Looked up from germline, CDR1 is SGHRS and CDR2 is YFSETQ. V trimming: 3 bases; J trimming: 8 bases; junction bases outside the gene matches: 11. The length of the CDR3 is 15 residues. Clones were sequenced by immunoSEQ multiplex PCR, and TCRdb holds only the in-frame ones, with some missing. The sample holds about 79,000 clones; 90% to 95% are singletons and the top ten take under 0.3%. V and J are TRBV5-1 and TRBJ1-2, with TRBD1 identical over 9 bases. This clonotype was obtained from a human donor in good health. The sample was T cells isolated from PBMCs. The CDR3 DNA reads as TGCGCCAGCAGCTCAACCGGGACAGGGAGCGGCGGCTACACCTTC. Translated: CASSSTGTGSGGYTF.